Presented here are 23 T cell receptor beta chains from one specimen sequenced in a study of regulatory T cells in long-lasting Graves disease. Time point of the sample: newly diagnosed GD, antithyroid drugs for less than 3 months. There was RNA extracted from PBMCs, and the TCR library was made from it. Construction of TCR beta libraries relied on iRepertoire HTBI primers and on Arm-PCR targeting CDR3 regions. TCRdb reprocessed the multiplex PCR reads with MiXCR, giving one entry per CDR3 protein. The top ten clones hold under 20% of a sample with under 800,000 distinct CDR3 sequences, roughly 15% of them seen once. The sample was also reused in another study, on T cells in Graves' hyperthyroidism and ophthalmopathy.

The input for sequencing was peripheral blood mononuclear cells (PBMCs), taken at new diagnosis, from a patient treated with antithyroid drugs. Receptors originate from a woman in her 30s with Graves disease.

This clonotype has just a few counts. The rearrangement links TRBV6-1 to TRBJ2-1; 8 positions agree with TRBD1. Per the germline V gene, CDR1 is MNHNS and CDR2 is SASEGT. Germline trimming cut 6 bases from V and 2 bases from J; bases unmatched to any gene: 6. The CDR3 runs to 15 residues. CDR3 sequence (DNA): TGTGCCAGCAGGAACAGGGGGGCCACCTACAATGAGCAGTTCTTC. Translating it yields CASRNRGATYNEQFF.

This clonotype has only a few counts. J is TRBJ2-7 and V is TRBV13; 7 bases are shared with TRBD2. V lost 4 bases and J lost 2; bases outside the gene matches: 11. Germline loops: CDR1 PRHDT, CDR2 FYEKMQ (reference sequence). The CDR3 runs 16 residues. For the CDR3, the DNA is TGTGCCAGCAGCTCCCTCCTAGCGGCCATGACCTACGAGCAGTACTTC. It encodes CASSSLLAAMTYEQYF.

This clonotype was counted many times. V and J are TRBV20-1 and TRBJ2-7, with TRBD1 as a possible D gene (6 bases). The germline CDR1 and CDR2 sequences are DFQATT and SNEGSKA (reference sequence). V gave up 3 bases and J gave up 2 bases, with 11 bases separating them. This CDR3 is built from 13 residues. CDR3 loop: CSARWTEPYEQYF. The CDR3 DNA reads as TGCAGTGCTAGGTGGACAGAGCCCTACGAGCAGTACTTC.

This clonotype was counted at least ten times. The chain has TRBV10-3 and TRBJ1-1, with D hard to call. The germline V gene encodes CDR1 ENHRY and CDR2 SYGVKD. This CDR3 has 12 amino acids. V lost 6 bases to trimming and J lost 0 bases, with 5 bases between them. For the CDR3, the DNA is TGTGCCATCAGGGGGATGAACACTGAAGCTTTCTTT. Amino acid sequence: CAIRGMNTEAFF.

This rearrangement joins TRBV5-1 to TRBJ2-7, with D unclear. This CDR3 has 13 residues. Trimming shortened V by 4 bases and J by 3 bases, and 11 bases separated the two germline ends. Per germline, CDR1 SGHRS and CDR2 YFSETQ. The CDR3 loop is CASSPDPNYEQYF. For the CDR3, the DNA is TGCGCCAGCAGCCCGGACCCCAACTACGAGCAGTACTTC.

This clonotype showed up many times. The DNA for the CDR3 is TGCAGTGCTCCTGAACAGGGGCAGCCCCAGCATTTT. The encoded protein is CSAPEQGQPQHF. J is TRBJ1-5 and V is TRBV20-1, with 7 bases fitting TRBD1. CDR1 and CDR2 from the germline V gene are DFQATT and SNEGSKA (reference sequence). The CDR3 consists of 12 residues. J gave up 7 bases and V 5 bases, and 5 bases lay outside the gene matches.

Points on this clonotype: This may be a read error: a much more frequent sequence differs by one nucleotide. The CDR3 protein is CASSLGFEYEQFF. CDR3 DNA: TGCGCCAGCAGCTTGGGTTTCGAATATGAGCAGTTCTTC. The chain carries TRBV5-1 and TRBJ2-1; unclear D gene. The CDR3 extends over 13 amino acids. V was clipped by 0 bases and J by 8 bases, with 9 bases between them. Germline V gene lookup returns CDR1 SGHRS and CDR2 YFSETQ. The whole variable domain, filled in from reference TRBV5-1 and TRBJ2-1, reads KAGVTQTPRYLIKTRGQQVTLSCSPISGHRSVSWYQQTPGQGLQFLFEYFSETQRNKGNFPGRFSGRQFSNSRSEMNVSTLELGDSALYLCASSLGFEYEQFFGPGTRLTVL.

CDR3 residues: CAISQGGGITYNSPLHF. The CDR3, as DNA: TGTGCCATCAGCCAGGGCGGGGGGATCACCTATAATTCACCCCTCCACTTT. This chain connects TRBV10-3 to TRBJ1-6; possible D gene TRBD1, 5 bases. This CDR3 region has 17 residues. The germline V gene encodes CDR1 ENHRY and CDR2 SYGVKD. The V end lost 6 bases, the J end lost 2 bases, and 17 bases lay between the germline ends.

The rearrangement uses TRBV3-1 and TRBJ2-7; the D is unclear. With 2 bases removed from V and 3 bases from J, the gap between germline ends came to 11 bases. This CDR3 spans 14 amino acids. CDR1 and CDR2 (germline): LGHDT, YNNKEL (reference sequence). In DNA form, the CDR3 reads TGTGCCAGCAGCCAATTAACAACCCTCTACGAGCAGTACTTC. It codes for CASSQLTTLYEQYF.

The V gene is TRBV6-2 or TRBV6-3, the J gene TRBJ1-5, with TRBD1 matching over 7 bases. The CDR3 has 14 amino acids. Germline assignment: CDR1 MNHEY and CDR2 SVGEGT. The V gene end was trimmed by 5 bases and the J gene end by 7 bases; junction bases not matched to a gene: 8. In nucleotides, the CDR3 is TGTGCCAGCAGTGAAGGGGGCGATCGACAGCCCCAGCATTTT. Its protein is CASSEGGDRQPQHF.

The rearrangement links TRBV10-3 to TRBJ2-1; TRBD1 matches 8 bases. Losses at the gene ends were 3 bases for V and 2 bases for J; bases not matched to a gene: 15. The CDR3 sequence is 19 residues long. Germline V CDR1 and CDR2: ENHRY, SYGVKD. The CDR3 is CAISDWGQEPWETYNEQFF. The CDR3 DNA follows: TGTGCCATCAGTGACTGGGGACAGGAACCTTGGGAAACCTACAATGAGCAGTTCTTC.

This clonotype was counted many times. The CDR3 coding sequence is TGCAGTGCTACCAGGAATCAGCCCCAGCATTTT. This translates into CSATRNQPQHF. The rearrangement uses TRBV20-1 and TRBJ1-5, with D hard to call. The CDR3 contains 11 residues. V lost 4 bases and J 4 bases, leaving 5 bases between the germline ends. The germline gives CDR1 DFQATT, CDR2 SNEGSKA (reference sequence).

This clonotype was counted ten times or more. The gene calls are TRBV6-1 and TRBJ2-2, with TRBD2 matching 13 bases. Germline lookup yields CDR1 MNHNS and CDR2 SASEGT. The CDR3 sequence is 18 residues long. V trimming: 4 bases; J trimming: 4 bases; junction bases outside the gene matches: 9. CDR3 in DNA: TGTGCCAGCAGTGGTACTAGCGGGAGGGCCTCGTTCACCGGGGAGCTGTTTTTT. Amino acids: CASSGTSGRASFTGELFF.

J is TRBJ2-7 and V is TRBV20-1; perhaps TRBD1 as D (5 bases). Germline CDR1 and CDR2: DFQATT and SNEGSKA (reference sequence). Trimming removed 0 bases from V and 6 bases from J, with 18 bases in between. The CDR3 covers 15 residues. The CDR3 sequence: CSARDSRQSLREQYF. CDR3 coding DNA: TGCAGTGCTAGAGATTCAAGACAGTCTCTACGCGAGCAGTACTTC.

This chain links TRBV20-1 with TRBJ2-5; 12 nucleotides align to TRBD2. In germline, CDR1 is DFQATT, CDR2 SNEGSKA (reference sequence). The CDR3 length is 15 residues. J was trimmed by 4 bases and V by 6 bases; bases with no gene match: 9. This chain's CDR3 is CSAPPSGRVGETQYF. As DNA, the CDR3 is TGCAGTGCCCCCCCTAGCGGGAGGGTCGGAGAGACCCAGTACTTC.

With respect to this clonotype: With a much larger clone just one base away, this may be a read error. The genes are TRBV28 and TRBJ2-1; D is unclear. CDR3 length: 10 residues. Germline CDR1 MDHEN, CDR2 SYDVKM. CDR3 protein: CASSDSERFF. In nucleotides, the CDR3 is TGTGCCAGCAGCGATAGTGAGCGGTTCTTC.

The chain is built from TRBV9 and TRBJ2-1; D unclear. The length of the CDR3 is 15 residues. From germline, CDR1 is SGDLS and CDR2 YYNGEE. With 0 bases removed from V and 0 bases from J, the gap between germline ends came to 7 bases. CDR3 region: CASSVGSRSYNEQFF. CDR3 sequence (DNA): TGTGCCAGCAGCGTAGGATCCCGCTCCTACAATGAGCAGTTCTTC.

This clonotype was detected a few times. The CDR3 sequence is CASSQIRGETQYF. CDR3 DNA sequence: TGTGCCAGCAGCCAAATTCGGGGAGAGACCCAGTACTTC. The rearrangement links TRBV3-1 to TRBJ2-5, with TRBD2 as a possible D gene (5 bases). The CDR3 is made up of 13 amino acids. Germline V lookup: CDR1 LGHDT, CDR2 YNNKEL (reference sequence). V lost 2 bases to trimming and J lost 4 bases, with 8 bases between them.

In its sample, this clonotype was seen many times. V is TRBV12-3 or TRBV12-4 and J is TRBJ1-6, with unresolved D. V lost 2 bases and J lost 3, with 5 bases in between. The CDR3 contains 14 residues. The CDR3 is CASSLTIYNSPLHF. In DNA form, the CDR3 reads TGTGCCAGCAGTTTAACTATCTATAATTCACCCCTCCACTTT.

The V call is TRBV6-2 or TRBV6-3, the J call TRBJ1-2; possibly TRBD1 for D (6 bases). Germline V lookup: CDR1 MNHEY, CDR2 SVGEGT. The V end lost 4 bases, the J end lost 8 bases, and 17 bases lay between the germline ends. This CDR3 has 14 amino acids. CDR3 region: CASSWGGPMGGYTF. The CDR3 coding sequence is TGTGCCAGCAGTTGGGGGGGCCCTATGGGAGGCTACACCTTC.

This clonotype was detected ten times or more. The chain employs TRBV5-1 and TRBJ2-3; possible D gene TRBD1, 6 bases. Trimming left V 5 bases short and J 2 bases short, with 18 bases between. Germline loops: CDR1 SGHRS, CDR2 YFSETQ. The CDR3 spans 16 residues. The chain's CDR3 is CASSVGASISTDTQYF. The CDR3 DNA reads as TGCGCCAGCAGTGTGGGGGCCTCCATATCCACAGATACGCAGTATTTT.

The CDR3 region has the DNA TGCGCCAGCAGCTTGGCCGGGCGTGGGGCCTTTAATGAAAAACTGTTTTTT. Protein sequence: CASSLAGRGAFNEKLFF. This chain connects TRBV5-1 to TRBJ1-4, with a possible D match to TRBD1 (5 bases). Per the germline V gene, CDR1 is SGHRS and CDR2 is YFSETQ. CDR3 length: 17 amino acids. The ends were cut back, 0 bases at V and 4 bases at J, with 16 bases in the middle. The full variable domain, with the rest looked up from reference TRBV5-1 and TRBJ1-4, is KAGVTQTPRYLIKTRGQQVTLSCSPISGHRSVSWYQQTPGQGLQFLFEYFSETQRNKGNFPGRFSGRQFSNSRSEMNVSTLELGDSALYLCASSLAGRGAFNEKLFFGSGTQLSVL.

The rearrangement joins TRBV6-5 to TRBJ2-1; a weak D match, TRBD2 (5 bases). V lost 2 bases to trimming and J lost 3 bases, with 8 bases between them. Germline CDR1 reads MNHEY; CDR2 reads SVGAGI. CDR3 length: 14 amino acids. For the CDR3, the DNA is TGTGCCAGCAGTTACAGGGAGAACTACAATGAGCAGTTCTTC. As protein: CASSYRENYNEQFF.